Presented here are 25 T cell receptor beta chains from one specimen sequenced in a study of CD8 T cells in ankylosing spondylitis. TCRdb used MiXCR to reprocess the 5' RACE reads, holding one entry per CDR3 protein. The repertoire holds about 190,000 distinct CDR3 sequences, with 10% to 15% as singletons. Sequencing was done on a sample of blood, either unsorted or a sorted T cell fraction (not recorded which). These receptor sequences come from a female donor with ankylosing spondylitis or in good health (not recorded which).

The sample holds a few counts of this clonotype. The chain carries TRBV19 and TRBJ1-2; 9 nucleotides line up with TRBD1. The CDR3 spans 14 residues. Trimming took 6 bases from V and 4 from J; bases not matched to a gene: 6. Looked up from germline, CDR1 is LNHDA and CDR2 is SQIVND (reference sequence). Here the CDR3 DNA reads TGTGCCAGTAGACCATCGGGACAGGGCTATGGCTACACCTTC. This gives the protein CASRPSGQGYGYTF.

This clonotype was recorded at least ten times. V is TRBV9 and J is TRBJ2-1; 12 positions agree with TRBD2. There are 17 residues in the CDR3. CDR1 is SGDLS, CDR2 YYNGEE, per germline. V was clipped by 1 base and J by 2 bases; unmatched bases: 4. The CDR3 sequence is CASSVLAGGSTYNEQFF. The CDR3 DNA reads as TGTGCCAGCAGCGTACTAGCGGGAGGGAGCACCTACAATGAGCAGTTCTTC.

Only a few counts were recorded for this clonotype. The J gene is TRBJ1-5, the V gene TRBV30, with D hard to call. The CDR3 runs 12 residues. Germline-derived CDR1 and CDR2 are GTSNPN and SVGIG (reference sequence). V lost 3 bases, J lost 4 bases, and 7 bases lay in between. This CDR3 is CAWSDTNQPQHF. The CDR3 nucleotides are TGTGCCTGGAGCGACACGAATCAGCCCCAGCATTTT. The full variable domain, its missing parts supplied by reference TRBV30 and TRBJ1-5, is SQTIHQWPATLVQPVGSPLSLECTVEGTSNPNLYWYRQAAGRGLQLLFYSVGIGQISSEVPQNLSASRPQDRQFILSSKKLLLSDSGFYLCAWSDTNQPQHFGDGTRLSIL.

This clonotype was counted many times. This chain links TRBV12-3 or TRBV12-4 with TRBJ1-1; 9 nucleotides line up with TRBD1. Losses at the gene ends were 5 bases for V and 8 bases for J; bases not matched to a gene: 9. The CDR3 is 14 amino acids. This CDR3 reads CASSHPGQGYEAFF. The CDR3 bases are TGTGCCAGCAGTCACCCGGGACAGGGATACGAAGCTTTCTTT.

This clonotype has ten or more counts. The chain has TRBV6-2 or TRBV6-3 and TRBJ2-7, with D hard to call. This CDR3 is 13 amino acids long. V lost 7 bases and J lost 1, with 11 bases in between. Germline V gives CDR1 MNHEY, CDR2 SVGEGT. The CDR3 spells CASNPDPSYEQYF. The CDR3 nucleotides are TGTGCCAGCAACCCGGACCCTTCCTACGAGCAGTACTTC.

This clonotype has more than one count but fewer than ten. The gene calls are TRBV15 and TRBJ2-4; D is possibly TRBD1 or TRBD2 (6 bases each). The CDR3 runs to 16 residues. The V end was cut by 7 bases, the J end by 3 bases, with 19 bases between. Germline-derived CDR1 and CDR2 are LNHNV and YYDKDF (reference sequence). This chain's CDR3 is CATTLVGGRVKNIQYF. The CDR3 DNA reads TGTGCCACCACCCTAGTCGGGGGCAGGGTCAAAAACATTCAGTACTTC.

This clonotype was seen ten or more times. The V and J genes are TRBV28 and TRBJ2-1, with D possibly TRBD1 on 6 matching bases. CDR3 length equals 13 residues. Germline V gene sequence: CDR1 MDHEN, CDR2 SYDVKM. The V end lost 8 bases, the J end lost 8 bases, and 16 bases lay between the germline ends. In DNA, the CDR3 is TGTGCCAGCGTAAGCGCTGGGGGCGATGAGCAGTTCTTC. It yields the protein CASVSAGGDEQFF.

This clonotype was picked up a small number of times. J is TRBJ1-5 and V is TRBV18; TRBD1 agrees at 7 bases. In germline, CDR1 is KGHSH, CDR2 LQKENI. The CDR3 is 14 residues long. The V segment lost 2 bases and the J segment 4 bases; nucleotides outside the gene matches: 2. The CDR3 DNA sequence: TGTGCCAGCTCACCAACGGACAGGAATCAGCCCCAGCATTTT. This gives the protein CASSPTDRNQPQHF.

This chain uses TRBV9 with TRBJ2-5; the D call may be TRBD1 or TRBD2 (6 bases each). The germline V gene has CDR1 SGDLS and CDR2 YYNGEE. Trimming pared 6 bases from V and 4 bases from J, leaving 13 bases between. CDR3 length: 13 amino acids. This CDR3 is CASTGGTRETQYF. The CDR3 DNA sequence: TGTGCCAGCACTGGAGGGACACGAGAGACCCAGTACTTC.

This clonotype was picked up a small number of times. The chain couples TRBV7-2 to TRBJ1-5; D gene ambiguous. V was cut by 4 bases and J by 1 base, with 8 bases left in between. CDR1 is SGHTA, CDR2 FQGNSA, per germline. The length of the CDR3 is 14 residues. The CDR3 is CASSSARSNQPQHF. The CDR3 region has the DNA TGTGCCAGCAGCTCGGCAAGGAGCAATCAGCCCCAGCATTTT.

This clonotype was seen once. A read error may explain this, as a much larger clone is one base away. This chain uses TRBV5-1 with TRBJ1-1; no reliable D call. The germline V gene encodes CDR1 SGHRS and CDR2 YFSETQ. The CDR3 totals 13 residues. The CDR3 loop is CASSLIELTEASF. CDR3 DNA sequence: TGCGCCAGCAGCTTGATCGAGTTGACTGAAGCTTCCTTT.

This chain connects TRBV20-1 to TRBJ2-3; 8 nucleotides agree with TRBD2. CDR1 and CDR2 (germline): DFQATT, SNEGSKA (reference sequence). The CDR3 spans 13 residues. This chain's CDR3 is CSSGSTSTDTQYF. CDR3 nucleotides: TGCAGCAGCGGGAGTACTAGCACAGATACGCAGTATTTT.

The sample holds many counts of this clonotype. The genes are TRBV29-1 and TRBJ1-4; D may be TRBD1 (5 bases). CDR1 is SQVTM, CDR2 ANQGSEA, per germline. This CDR3 contains 12 residues. The germline V and J ends were trimmed by 4 bases and 8 bases, with 11 bases remaining between them. CDR3 DNA sequence: TGCAGCGTTGCCAGGGATGACGAAAAACTGTTTTTT. Amino acids: CSVARDDEKLFF.

By its share, this clonotype is medium-sized. This sequence joins TRBV5-1 and TRBJ1-1; weak D call: TRBD1 (6 bases). V dropped 0 bases and J dropped 1 base, with 10 bases sitting between them. The CDR3 loop spans 15 amino acids. Per germline, CDR1 SGHRS and CDR2 YFSETQ. CDR3 protein: CASSLVGGSNTEAFF. Here the CDR3 DNA reads TGCGCCAGCAGCTTGGTTGGGGGCTCGAACACTGAAGCTTTCTTT.

CDR3 bases: TGCGCCAGCAGCTTGGTTTCATATCCTAATGAAAAACTGTTTTTT. Encoded protein: CASSLVSYPNEKLFF. The rearrangement joins TRBV5-1 to TRBJ1-4, with D unclear. V lost 0 bases and J 3 bases, leaving 9 bases between the germline ends. The CDR3 extends over 15 amino acids. Germline V gene lookup returns CDR1 SGHRS and CDR2 YFSETQ.

In this sample, this clonotype turned up many times. The gene calls are TRBV11-2 and TRBJ2-2; D remains unclear. The CDR3 length is 15 residues. The V end was cut by 3 bases, the J end by 5 bases, with 13 bases between. Germline CDR1 is SGHAT and CDR2 is FQNNGV. The CDR3 region has the DNA TGTGCCAGCAGCTTTAATTCAGGAGCTACCGGGGAGCTGTTTTTT. Translation: CASSFNSGATGELFF.

Ten or more counts support this clonotype. The J gene is TRBJ1-5, the V gene TRBV20-1; TRBD1 aligns across 8 bases. The germline CDR1 and CDR2 sequences are DFQATT and SNEGSKA (reference sequence). J gave up 1 base and V 2 bases, and 1 base lay outside the gene matches. The CDR3 covers 14 residues. CDR3 loop: CSARRTGSNQPQHF. The CDR3 DNA is TGCAGTGCTAGACGGACAGGGAGCAATCAGCCCCAGCATTTT.

This clonotype was detected ten times or more. The chain links TRBV15 to TRBJ1-5, with no clear D. Germline CDR1 LNHNV, CDR2 YYDKDF (reference sequence). V lost 6 bases and J 3 bases, leaving 15 bases between the germline ends. The CDR3 runs to 15 residues. CDR3 DNA sequence: TGTGCCACCAGTAGACTCTCCCAGAACAATCAGCCCCAGCATTTT. Amino acid sequence: CATSRLSQNNQPQHF.

This clonotype was counted at least ten times. The chain combines TRBV5-1 with TRBJ1-1; 7 bases align to TRBD1. There are 14 residues in the CDR3. CDR1 is SGHRS and CDR2 is YFSETQ in the germline V gene. V dropped 6 bases and J dropped 5; count of bases not matched to a gene: 10. In nucleotides, the CDR3 is TGCGCCAGCAATGACAGGGACGGTGCGACTGAAGCTTTCTTT. This encodes CASNDRDGATEAFF.

This clonotype was seen at least ten times. V gene TRBV29-1 combines with J gene TRBJ2-1; 7 positions match TRBD2. V shed 0 bases, J shed 0 bases, and the junction held 5 bases outside the gene matches. Germline CDR1 and CDR2: SQVTM and ANQGSEA. This CDR3 has 16 residues. CDR3 in DNA: TGCAGCGTTGAAGATCGGGGGGAGGGCTCCTACAATGAGCAGTTCTTC. Translating gives CSVEDRGEGSYNEQFF.

This chain uses TRBV20-1 with TRBJ2-7; the match to TRBD2 covers 9 bases. V dropped 4 bases and J dropped 2; count of bases not matched to a gene: 0. The germline V gene has CDR1 DFQATT and CDR2 SNEGSKA (reference sequence). The CDR3 covers 12 residues. CDR3 DNA: TGCAGTGCTACTAGCGGGGCCTACGAGCAGTACTTC. It yields the protein CSATSGAYEQYF.

The sample holds a few counts of this clonotype. The CDR3: CASSATGARTYEQYF. CDR3 sequence (DNA): TGTGCCAGCAGCGCTACCGGAGCGCGTACCTACGAGCAGTACTTC. The chain joins TRBV9 to TRBJ2-7, with D hard to call. Germline CDR1 reads SGDLS; CDR2 reads YYNGEE. CDR3 length: 15 residues. V was shortened by 3 bases and J by 2 bases, with 15 bases between the two germline ends.

There are many counts of this clonotype. CDR3 sequence (DNA): TGCAGCGTTTATCCGGGCTCTGGAAACACCATATATTTT. Translated, it gives CSVYPGSGNTIYF. This chain joins TRBV29-1 and TRBJ1-3; D call uncertain. V dropped 5 bases and J dropped 0 bases, with 8 bases sitting between them. The CDR3 is made up of 13 amino acids. Per germline, CDR1 SQVTM and CDR2 ANQGSEA.

The J gene is TRBJ1-2, the V gene TRBV28; 10 nucleotides match TRBD1. Trimming removed 4 bases from V and 8 bases from J; junction bases left unmatched: 7. CDR1 is MDHEN, CDR2 SYDVKM, per germline. The CDR3 has 14 residues. This CDR3 is CASSSTTGGKGYTF. CDR3 bases: TGTGCCAGCAGTTCCACGACAGGGGGCAAGGGCTACACCTTC.

This clonotype was detected many times. The rearrangement uses TRBV4-3 and TRBJ2-2; D is unclear. CDR1 and CDR2 (germline): LGHNA, YSLEER. This CDR3 has 13 residues. Between the trimmed V and J ends, which lost 1 base and 7 bases, there was a span of 7 bases. CDR3 amino acids: CASSQVIIGELFF. CDR3 nucleotides: TGCGCCAGCAGCCAAGTAATAATCGGGGAGCTGTTTTTT.